The clone carrying this T cell receptor beta chain appeared a few times. Its antigen remains unidentified. These data come from a study of beta chain features in type 1 diabetes. Study-wide results and limits: Naive, central memory and regulatory TCRB repertoires appeared more similar among patients than healthy donors.

As every portion of the isolated RNA was reverse transcribed, the sequencing read expressed TCRB transcripts. The table came from immunoSEQ multiplex PCR; TCRdb's copy has only in-frame clones and leaves some out. The sample lists a few hundred thousand clones, 30% occurring once. The source of this sequence is a man aged 18 to 30 in good health. The sample was naive CD4+ T cells from blood.

The CDR3 loop reads CSVEPLGAGGPNEQFF. The CDR3 bases are TGCAGCGTTGAACCCTTAGGAGCGGGAGGGCCAAATGAGCAGTTCTTC. The rearrangement links TRBV29-1 to TRBJ2-1, with TRBD2 identical over 10 bases. There are 16 residues in the CDR3. Germline CDR1 reads SQVTM; CDR2 reads ANQGSEA. Trimming at V came to 2 bases and at J to 7 bases, leaving 11 bases not matched to a gene.